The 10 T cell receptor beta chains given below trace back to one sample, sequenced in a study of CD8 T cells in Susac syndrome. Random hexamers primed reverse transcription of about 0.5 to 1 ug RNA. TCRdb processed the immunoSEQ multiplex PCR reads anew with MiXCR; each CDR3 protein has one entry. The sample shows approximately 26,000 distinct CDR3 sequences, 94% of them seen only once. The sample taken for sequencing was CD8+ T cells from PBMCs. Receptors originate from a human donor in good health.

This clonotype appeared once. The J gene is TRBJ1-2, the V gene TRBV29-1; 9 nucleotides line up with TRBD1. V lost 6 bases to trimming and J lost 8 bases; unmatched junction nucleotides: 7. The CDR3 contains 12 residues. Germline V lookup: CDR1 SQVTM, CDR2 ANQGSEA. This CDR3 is CSVATGGWGYTF. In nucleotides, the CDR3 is TGCAGCGTCGCTACAGGGGGCTGGGGCTACACCTTC.

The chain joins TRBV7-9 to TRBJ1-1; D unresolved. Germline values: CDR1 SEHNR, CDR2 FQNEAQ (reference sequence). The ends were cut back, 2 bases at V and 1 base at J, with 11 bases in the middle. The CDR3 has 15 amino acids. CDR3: CASSLPPVANTEAFF. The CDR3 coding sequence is TGTGCCAGCAGCTTACCCCCAGTTGCGAACACTGAAGCTTTCTTT.

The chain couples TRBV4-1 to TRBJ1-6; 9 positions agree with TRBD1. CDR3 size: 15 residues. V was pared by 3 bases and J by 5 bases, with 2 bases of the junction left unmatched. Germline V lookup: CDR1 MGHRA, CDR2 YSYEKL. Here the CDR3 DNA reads TGCGCCAGCAGCCAGGGGGACAGGGATAATTCACCCCTCCACTTT. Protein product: CASSQGDRDNSPLHF.

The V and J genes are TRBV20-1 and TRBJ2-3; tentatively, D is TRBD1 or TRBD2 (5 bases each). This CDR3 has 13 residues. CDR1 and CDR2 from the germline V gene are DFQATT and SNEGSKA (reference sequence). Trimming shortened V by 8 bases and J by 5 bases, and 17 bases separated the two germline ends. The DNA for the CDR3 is TGCAGTTGGTTCACCTCGGGGCAAGATACGCAGTATTTT. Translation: CSWFTSGQDTQYF.

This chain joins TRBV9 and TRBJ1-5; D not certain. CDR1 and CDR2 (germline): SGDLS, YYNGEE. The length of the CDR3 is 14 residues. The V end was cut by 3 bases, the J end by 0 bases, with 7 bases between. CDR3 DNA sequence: TGTGCCAGCAGCGAGGACTTTAGCAATCAGCCCCAGCATTTT. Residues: CASSEDFSNQPQHF.

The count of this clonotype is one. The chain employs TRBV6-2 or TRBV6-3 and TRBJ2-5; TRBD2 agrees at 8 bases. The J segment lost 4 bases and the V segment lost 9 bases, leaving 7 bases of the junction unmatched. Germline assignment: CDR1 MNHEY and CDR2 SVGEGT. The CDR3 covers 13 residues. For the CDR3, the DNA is TGTGCCAGTTCTTCGGCGGGGGGAGAGACCCAGTACTTC. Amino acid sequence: CASSSAGGETQYF.

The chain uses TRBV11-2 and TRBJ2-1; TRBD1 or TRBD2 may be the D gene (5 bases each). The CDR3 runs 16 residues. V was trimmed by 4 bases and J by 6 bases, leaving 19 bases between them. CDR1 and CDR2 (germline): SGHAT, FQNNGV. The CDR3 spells CASSSLKGKGPNEQFF. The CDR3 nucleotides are TGTGCCAGCAGCTCCTTGAAGGGAAAGGGACCCAATGAGCAGTTCTTC.

The CDR3 DNA reads TGTGCCAGCAGTTCAACCCGAACAGGAGGCTACACCTTC. Translation: CASSSTRTGGYTF. This chain links TRBV6-5 with TRBJ1-2, with D possibly TRBD1 on 5 matching bases. Germline-derived CDR1 and CDR2 are MNHEY and SVGAGI. The germline V and J ends were trimmed by 4 bases and 8 bases, with 14 bases remaining between them. This CDR3 has 13 amino acids.

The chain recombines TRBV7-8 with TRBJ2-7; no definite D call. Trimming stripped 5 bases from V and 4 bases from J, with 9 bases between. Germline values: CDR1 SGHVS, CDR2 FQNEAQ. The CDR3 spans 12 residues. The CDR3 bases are TGTGCCAGCAGCCCAAGAAGATACGAGCAGTACTTC. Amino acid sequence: CASSPRRYEQYF.

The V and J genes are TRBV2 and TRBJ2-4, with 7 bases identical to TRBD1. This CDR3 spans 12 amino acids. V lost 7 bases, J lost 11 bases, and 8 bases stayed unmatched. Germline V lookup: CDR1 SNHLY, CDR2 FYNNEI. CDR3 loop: CASTLRQGFQYF. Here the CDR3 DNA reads TGTGCCAGCACCCTTAGACAGGGCTTTCAGTACTTC.